This TCR beta chain was found in a study of T-cell memory formation after mild COVID-19. This clonotype has a handful of counts. TCRdb itself ran the 5' RACE reads through MiXCR, one entry per CDR3 protein. Of approximately 340,000 distinct CDR3 sequences in the sample, 13% were seen once. After removal of 6 bases from V and 12 bases from J, the junction contained 10 bases not matched to a gene. This CDR3 spans 14 amino acids. The germline CDR1 and CDR2 sequences are MNHEY and SMNVEV (reference sequence). The receptor was isolated from a young man who had mild COVID-19 (a few samples of this study predate the infection). Cell type and time point are not known. The source material was PBMCs or a T cell subset sorted from them (not recorded which). This sequence joins TRBV27 and TRBJ1-6; the match to TRBD1 covers 8 bases. The CDR3 region is CASRPRTGSVPLHF. In DNA form, the CDR3 reads TGTGCCAGCAGACCAAGGACAGGGTCGGTACCCCTCCACTTT.